The 23 T cell receptor beta chains given below trace back to one sample, sequenced in a study of shared clonotypes between healthy human individuals. Profiling relied on immunoSEQ multiplex PCR, and the TCRdb table lists in-frame clones only, not all of them. The sample contains approximately 470,000 clones, more than 75% of which appear only once. What was sequenced was PBMCs. The receptor source for this set is a woman in her thirties or forties in good health. Some clones in this sample may be carry-over from other donors' samples.

The genes are TRBV5-4 and TRBJ1-3; 8 nucleotides line up with TRBD1. This CDR3 comprises 18 residues. V was clipped by 0 bases and J by 0 bases; unmatched bases: 8. CDR1 is SGHNT, CDR2 YYREEE, per germline (reference sequence). The CDR3 region is CASSLVWGTGSSGNTIYF. CDR3 DNA sequence: TGTGCCAGCAGCTTGGTCTGGGGGACAGGAAGCTCTGGAAACACCATATATTTT. Full variable domain (missing parts from reference TRBV5-4 and TRBJ1-3): ETGVTQSPTHLIKTRGQQVTLRCSSQSGHNTVSWYQQALGQGPQFIFQYYREEENGRGNFPPRFSGLQFPNYSSELNVNALELDDSALYLCASSLVWGTGSSGNTIYFGEGSWLTVV.

The rearrangement links TRBV30 to TRBJ2-6; D call uncertain. V lost 1 base and J 0 bases, leaving 7 bases between the germline ends. Germline CDR1 is GTSNPN and CDR2 is SVGIG (reference sequence). CDR3 length: 15 amino acids. CDR3 sequence reads: CAWSGPYSGANVLTF. CDR3 nucleotides: TGTGCCTGGAGTGGTCCGTACTCTGGGGCCAACGTCCTGACTTTC.

On this clone: A far larger clone is one nucleotide away, so this likely arose from a read error. Additional DNA sequences in this sample encode the identical CDR3. This chain links TRBV30 with TRBJ1-1; D possibly corresponds to TRBD1 (5 bases). The CDR3 extends over 14 amino acids. Germline V gives CDR1 GTSNPN, CDR2 SVGIG (reference sequence). CDR3 amino acids: CAWRDSPAGTEAFF. The CDR3 DNA sequence: TGTGCATGGAGGGACTCGCCGGCGGGCACTGAAGCTTTCTTT.

This chain joins TRBV6-5 and TRBJ2-1; TRBD2 might be the D (6 bases). Germline-derived CDR1 and CDR2 are MNHEY and SVGAGI. V was shortened by 7 bases and J by 7 bases, with 20 bases between the two germline ends. The CDR3 loop spans 15 amino acids. CDR3 nucleotide sequence: TGTGCCAGCACCGGGAGACAGACTACGAGGAATGAGCAGTTCTTC. It specifies CASTGRQTTRNEQFF.

This clone has ten or more counts. The genes are TRBV28 and TRBJ2-1; D call uncertain. CDR1 is MDHEN and CDR2 is SYDVKM in the germline V gene. This CDR3 has 16 residues. V was cut by 3 bases and J by 1 base, with 13 bases left in between. The CDR3 DNA follows: TGTGCCAGCAGTTTGCCCGGTGGAGTGTCCTACAATGAGCAGTTCTTC. It translates to CASSLPGGVSYNEQFF.

Turning to this clone: Its ends do not fully match the called genes, so a read error is possible. The V gene is TRBV5-6, the J gene TRBJ2-5; 13 bases are shared with TRBD2. CDR3 size: 19 residues. Germline-derived CDR1 and CDR2 are SGHDT and YYEEEE. For the CDR3, the DNA is TGTGCCAGCAGTATAAGTGGACTAGCGGGAGTAGTCGCGGGGGAGACCCGGTACTTC. Translated: CASSISGLAGVVAGETRYF.

The rearrangement joins TRBV28 to TRBJ2-7; 11 bases align to TRBD2. Germline V gene data show CDR1 as MDHEN and CDR2 as SYDVKM. With 1 base clipped from V and 4 bases from J, the junction kept 3 bases outside the gene matches. The CDR3 consists of 15 residues. The CDR3 bases are TGTGCCAGCAGTTTATTGACTAGCGGGACATACGAGCAGTACTTC. It yields the protein CASSLLTSGTYEQYF.

This chain connects TRBV27 to TRBJ2-1; 7 bases are a match to TRBD2. There are 13 residues in the CDR3. Germline V lookup: CDR1 MNHEY, CDR2 SMNVEV (reference sequence). Trimming took 6 bases from V and 4 from J; bases not matched to a gene: 3. CDR3 sequence reads: CASRAGRYNEQFF. Here the CDR3 DNA reads TGTGCCAGCAGAGCGGGGCGGTACAATGAGCAGTTCTTC.

The chain has TRBV7-2 and TRBJ2-5; 7 positions agree with TRBD2. With V trimmed by 5 bases and J by 3 bases, 6 bases remained unmatched. The CDR3 runs 14 residues. Germline lookup yields CDR1 SGHTA and CDR2 FQGNSA. In DNA, the CDR3 is TGTGCCAGCAGCCTTTTTGCGGGAGAAGAGACCCAGTACTTC. Its protein is CASSLFAGEETQYF.

This clone was observed once. This specimen includes other DNA sequences encoding the same CDR3. The chain recombines TRBV15 with TRBJ2-5; either TRBD1 or TRBD2 may supply D (5 bases each). The CDR3 consists of 13 residues. Germline V gene data show CDR1 as LNHNV and CDR2 as YYDKDF (reference sequence). V shed 5 bases and J shed 5 bases, with 12 bases lying between them. The CDR3: CATSRGRLETQYF. For the CDR3, the DNA is TGTGCCACCAGCCGGGGCCGCCTGGAGACCCAGTACTTC.

This chain uses TRBV9 with TRBJ2-6; possibly TRBD1 for D (5 bases). The length of the CDR3 is 19 residues. Germline assignment: CDR1 SGDLS and CDR2 YYNGEE. V lost 3 bases and J 0 bases, leaving 19 bases between the germline ends. Here the CDR3 reads CASSDPLFHGHSGANVLTF. The CDR3 nucleotides are TGTGCCAGCAGCGACCCCCTATTCCACGGACACTCTGGGGCCAACGTCCTGACTTTC.

The CDR3 bases are TGTGCCAGCAGCCCAGGGTTCTCCTACGAGCAGTACTTC. This codes for CASSPGFSYEQYF. This chain uses TRBV9 with TRBJ2-7, with a tentative D call TRBD1 (5 bases). This CDR3 is 13 amino acids long. With 4 bases removed from V and 0 bases from J, the gap between germline ends came to 8 bases. Germline CDR1 SGDLS, CDR2 YYNGEE.

The rearrangement uses TRBV18 and TRBJ1-1; 12 positions match TRBD1. This CDR3 has 15 residues. V trimming: 6 bases; J trimming: 4 bases; junction bases outside the gene matches: 6. Germline CDR1 is KGHSH and CDR2 is LQKENI. Here the CDR3 reads CASSPGQGAVTEAFF. The CDR3 DNA reads as TGTGCCAGCTCGCCGGGACAGGGGGCGGTCACTGAAGCTTTCTTT.

The chain uses TRBV7-2 and TRBJ2-1; no definite D call. Trimming stripped 5 bases from V and 2 bases from J, with 10 bases between. Germline V gene sequence: CDR1 SGHTA, CDR2 FQGNSA. CDR3 length: 14 amino acids. Here the CDR3 DNA reads TGTGCCAGCAGCACAAAGCCTCCCTACAATGAGCAGTTCTTC. It encodes CASSTKPPYNEQFF.

This clone was seen just once. The chain combines TRBV6-1 with TRBJ2-7; unclear D gene. Germline CDR1 is MNHNS and CDR2 is SASEGT. There are 10 residues in the CDR3. Trimming shortened V by 7 bases and J by 3 bases, and 4 bases separated the two germline ends. CDR3 nucleotide sequence: TGTGCCAGCAATAACTACGAGCAGTACTTC. Amino acid sequence: CASNNYEQYF.

CDR3 nucleotide sequence: TGTGCCAGCGGTCGGTCCTCTGGAAACACCATATATTTT. Protein product: CASGRSSGNTIYF. The rearrangement links TRBV7-3 to TRBJ1-3, with D unresolved. The CDR3 has 13 residues. Between the trimmed V and J ends, which lost 8 bases and 0 bases, there was a span of 8 bases. The germline CDR1 and CDR2 sequences are SGHTA and FQGTGA.

The V gene is TRBV2, the J gene TRBJ2-3, with D unresolved. The CDR3 contains 14 residues. V was clipped by 6 bases and J by 0 bases, with 10 bases between them. The germline V gene has CDR1 SNHLY and CDR2 FYNNEI. The CDR3 protein is CASSLLRSTDTQYF. The DNA of the CDR3 is TGTGCCAGCAGCTTATTACGCAGCACAGATACGCAGTATTTT.

V and J are TRBV5-1 and TRBJ2-7; maybe TRBD2 (9 bases). Trimming cost V 3 bases and J 5 bases, with 18 bases left between them. The V gene's germline CDR1 is SGHRS and CDR2 YFSETQ. The CDR3 length is 15 residues. The DNA for the CDR3 is TGCGCCAGCAGCTCGGGGACAGGCGGGAGGGACGAGCAGTACTTC. Amino acid sequence: CASSSGTGGRDEQYF.

On this clone itself: Within the sample, other DNA sequences also encode this same CDR3. The rearrangement joins TRBV7-2 to TRBJ2-7; 7 positions match TRBD2. Germline CDR1 SGHTA, CDR2 FQGNSA. V was clipped by 0 bases and J by 1 base; unmatched bases: 0. The CDR3 has 14 residues. The CDR3 DNA is TGTGCCAGCAGCTTAGCGGGAGGGTCCTACGAGCAGTACTTC. The encoded protein is CASSLAGGSYEQYF.

The chain recombines TRBV5-1 with TRBJ2-7, with D perhaps TRBD2 (5 bases). V lost 2 bases and J 2 bases, leaving 8 bases between the germline ends. CDR1 is SGHRS, CDR2 YFSETQ, per germline. This CDR3 region has 13 residues. CDR3 sequence (DNA): TGCGCCAGCAGCTTAGTCGGGACCTACGAGCAGTACTTC. Its protein is CASSLVGTYEQYF. Variable domain in full (rest from reference TRBV5-1 and TRBJ2-7): KAGVTQTPRYLIKTRGQQVTLSCSPISGHRSVSWYQQTPGQGLQFLFEYFSETQRNKGNFPGRFSGRQFSNSRSEMNVSTLELGDSALYLCASSLVGTYEQYFGPGTRLTVT.

The genes are TRBV5-1 and TRBJ2-3; 9 bases map to TRBD1. Germline trimming cut 0 bases from V and 2 bases from J; bases unmatched to any gene: 7. The CDR3 runs 17 residues. CDR1 is SGHRS and CDR2 is YFSETQ in the germline V gene. For the CDR3, the DNA is TGCGCCAGCAGCTTGGCCCGGGACAGGGCCCACACAGATACGCAGTATTTT. Translated: CASSLARDRAHTDTQYF. Filled out from reference TRBV5-1 and TRBJ2-3, the complete variable domain reads KAGVTQTPRYLIKTRGQQVTLSCSPISGHRSVSWYQQTPGQGLQFLFEYFSETQRNKGNFPGRFSGRQFSNSRSEMNVSTLELGDSALYLCASSLARDRAHTDTQYFGPGTRLTVL.

J is TRBJ2-3 and V is TRBV7-9; a possible D gene is TRBD2 (6 bases). V lost 3 bases to trimming and J lost 4 bases, with 14 bases between them. Germline V gene lookup returns CDR1 SEHNR and CDR2 FQNEAQ (reference sequence). The CDR3 is 15 amino acids. The CDR3 spells CASSFLRESPDTQYF. The CDR3 DNA follows: TGTGCCAGCAGCTTTCTCCGGGAGTCACCAGATACGCAGTATTTT.

J is TRBJ2-7 and V is TRBV11-2; no reliable D call. Germline V gene data show CDR1 as SGHAT and CDR2 as FQNNGV. The CDR3 sequence is 14 residues long. V dropped 0 bases and J dropped 1 base, with 7 bases sitting between them. The CDR3 nucleotides are TGTGCCAGCAGCTTAGAGTGGGGATCCTACGAGCAGTACTTC. Translation: CASSLEWGSYEQYF.